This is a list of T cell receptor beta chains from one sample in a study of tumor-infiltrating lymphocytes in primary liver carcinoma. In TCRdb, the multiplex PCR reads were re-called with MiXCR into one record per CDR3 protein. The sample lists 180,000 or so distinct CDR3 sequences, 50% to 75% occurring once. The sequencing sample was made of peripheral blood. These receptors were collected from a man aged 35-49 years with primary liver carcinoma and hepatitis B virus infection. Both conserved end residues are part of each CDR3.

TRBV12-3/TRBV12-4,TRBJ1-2,CASSLTSAVDGYTF
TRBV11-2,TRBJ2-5,CASSLTSGILGTQYF
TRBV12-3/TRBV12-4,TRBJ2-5,CAINTRGTQYF
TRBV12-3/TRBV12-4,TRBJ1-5,CASSFEGDGQPQHF
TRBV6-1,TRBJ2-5,CAVTATLRETQYF
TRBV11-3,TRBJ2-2,CANSLQAAAGTGELFF
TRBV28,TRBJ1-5,CASSRTLPGHQPQHF
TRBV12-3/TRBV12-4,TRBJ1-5,CASSQTGGNQPHHF
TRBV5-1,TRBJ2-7,CASSLGSSGRGEQYF
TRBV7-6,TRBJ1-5,CASSLDPYLTINQPQHF
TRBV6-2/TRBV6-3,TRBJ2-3,CASIPGGMGTDTQYF
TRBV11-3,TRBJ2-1,CASSLDRSIPEQFF
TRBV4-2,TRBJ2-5,CASSQEPTGRTAVQTQYF
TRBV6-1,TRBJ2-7,CASSAEGGREQYF
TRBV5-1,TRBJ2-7,CTNSLQSDSVYEQYF
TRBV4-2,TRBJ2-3,CASSLGLDSTDTQYF
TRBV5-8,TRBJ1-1,CASSLGIYTEAFF
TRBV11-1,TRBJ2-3,CASSPVAGDPRYMQYF
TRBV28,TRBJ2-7,CASSDAHSYEQYF
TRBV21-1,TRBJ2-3,CASSKGAPSGRRADTQYF
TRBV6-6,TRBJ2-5,CASSPVTQETQYF
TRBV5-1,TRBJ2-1,CASSFVLAGYNEQFF
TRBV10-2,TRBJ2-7,CASSERTPYEQYF
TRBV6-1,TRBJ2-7,CASSERTDASYEQYF
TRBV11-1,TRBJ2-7,CTSSLEATVSCEQYF
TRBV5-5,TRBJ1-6,CASTLEQDSLTF
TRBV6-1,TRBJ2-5,CASSSGVAWETQYF
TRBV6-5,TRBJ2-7,CASSYSWAGSLSEQYF
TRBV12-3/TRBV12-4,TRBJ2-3,CASSPRVGGLDTQYF
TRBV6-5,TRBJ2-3,CASSYGGSGADTQYF
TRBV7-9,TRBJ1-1,CASSLGTVNTEAFF
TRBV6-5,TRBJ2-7,CASSYSGEWNEQYF
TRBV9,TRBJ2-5,CASSVGLVQETQYF
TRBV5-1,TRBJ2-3,CASSLLGTDTQYF
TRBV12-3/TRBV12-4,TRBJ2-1,CASSLRVYNEQFF
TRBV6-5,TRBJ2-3,CASRAGNRQYF
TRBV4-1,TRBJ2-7,CASSQDSIPAGGQEQYF
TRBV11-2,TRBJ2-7,CASSLEGLAAYEQYF
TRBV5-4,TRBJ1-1,CASSTGLPNTEAFF
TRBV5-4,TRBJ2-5,CATNPGGRGETQYF
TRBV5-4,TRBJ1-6,CASSFGTSGNPPLHF
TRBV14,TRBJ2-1,CASSQDRTGAFYNEEFF
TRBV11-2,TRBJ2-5,CASSLQAAQETQYF
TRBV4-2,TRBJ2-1,CASSGDSYYNEQFF
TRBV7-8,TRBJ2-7,CASRTLEGEVYEQYF
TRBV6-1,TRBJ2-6,CASSPWGSGANVLTF
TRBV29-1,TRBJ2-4,CSGLKTTENIQYF
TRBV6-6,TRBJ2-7,CASSTRTDGSSYEQCF
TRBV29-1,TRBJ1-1,CSVELGNTEAFF
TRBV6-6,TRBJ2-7,CASSYSRDKIYEQYF
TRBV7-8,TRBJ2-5,CASSLGLDGETQYF
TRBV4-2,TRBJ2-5,CASSHFLAQQETQYF
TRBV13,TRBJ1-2,CASSSGQGRYGYTF
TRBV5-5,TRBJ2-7,CASSTGRGAVQYF
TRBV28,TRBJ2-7,CASSLEGSGSYEQYF
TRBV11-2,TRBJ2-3,CASSLSFTGTQYF
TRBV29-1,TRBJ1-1,CSVSPQGHTEAFF